The 9 T cell receptor beta chains below come from one sample, sequenced in a study of cytomegalovirus exposure and HLA in healthy donors. The PCR used 60 Vbeta and 13 Jbeta primers. Clones were sequenced by immunoSEQ multiplex PCR, and TCRdb holds only the in-frame ones, with some missing. Among some 140,000 clones listed, approximately 80% were seen once. Source material: PBMCs. The receptors were sampled from a woman aged 40 to 50 in good health and CMV-seronegative.

This clone was detected only once. The V gene is TRBV15, the J gene TRBJ1-5; the D is unclear. Looked up from germline, CDR1 is LNHNV and CDR2 is YYDKDF (reference sequence). The CDR3 length is 14 residues. Trimming stripped 0 bases from V and 5 bases from J, with 8 bases between. CDR3 in amino acids: CATSRDLADQPQHF. The CDR3 coding sequence is TGTGCCACCAGCAGAGATCTGGCTGATCAGCCCCAGCATTTT.

The V and J genes are TRBV11-2 and TRBJ1-2, with 7 positions matching TRBD1. Germline trimming cut 8 bases from V and 0 bases from J; bases unmatched to any gene: 3. Germline values: CDR1 SGHAT, CDR2 FQNNGV. The CDR3 runs 13 residues. CDR3 region: CASQQGTNYGYTF. DNA for the CDR3: TGTGCCAGCCAACAGGGGACTAACTATGGCTACACCTTC. The full variable domain, its missing parts supplied by reference TRBV11-2 and TRBJ1-2, is EAGVAQSPRYKIIEKRQSVAFWCNPISGHATLYWYQQILGQGPKLLIQFQNNGVVDDSQLPKDRFSAERLKGVDSTLKIQPAKLEDSAVYLCASQQGTNYGYTFGSGTRLTVV.

The chain links TRBV30 to TRBJ1-3; TRBD1 might be the D (6 bases). V lost 1 base, J lost 8 bases, and 12 bases lay in between. This CDR3 has 13 residues. Germline V gene lookup returns CDR1 GTSNPN and CDR2 SVGIG (reference sequence). CDR3 in DNA: TGTGCCTGGAGTGGTCCCAGGGGAGACACCATATATTTT. As protein: CAWSGPRGDTIYF.

This clone is a singleton in its sample. The chain recombines TRBV9 with TRBJ2-2, with a weak D call TRBD2 (6 bases). Trimming removed 5 bases at V and 1 base at J, with 18 bases between. The CDR3 has 17 amino acids. From germline, CDR1 is SGDLS and CDR2 YYNGEE. The CDR3 reads CASSYTLRGGNTGELFF. CDR3 nucleotide sequence: TGTGCCAGCAGTTACACCCTCCGGGGAGGGAACACCGGGGAGCTGTTTTTT.

This chain uses TRBV30 with TRBJ2-1, with 11 bases aligning to TRBD2. Germline V gene data show CDR1 as GTSNPN and CDR2 as SVGIG (reference sequence). The CDR3 loop spans 13 amino acids. CDR3 sequence: CAMAGLADNEQFF. CDR3 sequence (DNA): TGTGCTATGGCGGGACTAGCGGACAATGAGCAGTTCTTC. The full variable domain, in which reference TRBV30 and TRBJ2-1 provide the parts outside the CDR3, is SQTIHQWPATLVQPVGSPLSLECTVEGTSNPNLYWYRQAAGRGLQLLFYSVGIGQISSEVPQNLSASRPQDRQFILSSKKLLLSDSGFYLCAMAGLADNEQFFGPGTRLTVL.

This sequence joins TRBV28 and TRBJ1-2; 8 nucleotides agree with TRBD1. The CDR3 is 14 amino acids. Germline V gene lookup returns CDR1 MDHEN and CDR2 SYDVKM. With V trimmed by 7 bases and J by 5 bases, 9 bases remained unmatched. The CDR3 is CASIEGQAPYGYTF. The CDR3 DNA sequence: TGTGCCAGCATCGAGGGACAGGCCCCTTATGGCTACACCTTC.

The chain has TRBV5-1 and TRBJ2-5; D possibly corresponds to TRBD1 (6 bases). Germline assignment: CDR1 SGHRS and CDR2 YFSETQ. The CDR3 is 15 residues long. V lost 2 bases to trimming and J lost 1 base, with 12 bases between them. CDR3 in amino acids: CASSLAGTFQETQYF. The CDR3 DNA sequence: TGCGCCAGCAGCTTAGCCGGGACATTCCAAGAGACCCAGTACTTC.

The genes are TRBV5-1 and TRBJ2-7; a possible D gene is TRBD1 (6 bases). The V gene's germline CDR1 is SGHRS and CDR2 YFSETQ. V was clipped by 2 bases and J by 0 bases, with 9 bases between them. The CDR3 extends over 14 amino acids. CDR3 residues: CASSFTGSSYEQYF. In DNA form, the CDR3 reads TGCGCCAGCAGCTTTACAGGGAGCTCCTACGAGCAGTACTTC.

The chain carries TRBV7-8 and TRBJ1-2; the D gene is possibly TRBD1 (5 bases). The V gene's germline CDR1 is SGHVS and CDR2 FQNEAQ. This CDR3 comprises 14 residues. Deletions cut 5 bases from V and 1 base from J, with 11 bases between. CDR3 DNA sequence: TGTGCCAGCAGCCCGTCCGGGGGTAACTATGGCTACACCTTC. Its protein product is CASSPSGGNYGYTF.